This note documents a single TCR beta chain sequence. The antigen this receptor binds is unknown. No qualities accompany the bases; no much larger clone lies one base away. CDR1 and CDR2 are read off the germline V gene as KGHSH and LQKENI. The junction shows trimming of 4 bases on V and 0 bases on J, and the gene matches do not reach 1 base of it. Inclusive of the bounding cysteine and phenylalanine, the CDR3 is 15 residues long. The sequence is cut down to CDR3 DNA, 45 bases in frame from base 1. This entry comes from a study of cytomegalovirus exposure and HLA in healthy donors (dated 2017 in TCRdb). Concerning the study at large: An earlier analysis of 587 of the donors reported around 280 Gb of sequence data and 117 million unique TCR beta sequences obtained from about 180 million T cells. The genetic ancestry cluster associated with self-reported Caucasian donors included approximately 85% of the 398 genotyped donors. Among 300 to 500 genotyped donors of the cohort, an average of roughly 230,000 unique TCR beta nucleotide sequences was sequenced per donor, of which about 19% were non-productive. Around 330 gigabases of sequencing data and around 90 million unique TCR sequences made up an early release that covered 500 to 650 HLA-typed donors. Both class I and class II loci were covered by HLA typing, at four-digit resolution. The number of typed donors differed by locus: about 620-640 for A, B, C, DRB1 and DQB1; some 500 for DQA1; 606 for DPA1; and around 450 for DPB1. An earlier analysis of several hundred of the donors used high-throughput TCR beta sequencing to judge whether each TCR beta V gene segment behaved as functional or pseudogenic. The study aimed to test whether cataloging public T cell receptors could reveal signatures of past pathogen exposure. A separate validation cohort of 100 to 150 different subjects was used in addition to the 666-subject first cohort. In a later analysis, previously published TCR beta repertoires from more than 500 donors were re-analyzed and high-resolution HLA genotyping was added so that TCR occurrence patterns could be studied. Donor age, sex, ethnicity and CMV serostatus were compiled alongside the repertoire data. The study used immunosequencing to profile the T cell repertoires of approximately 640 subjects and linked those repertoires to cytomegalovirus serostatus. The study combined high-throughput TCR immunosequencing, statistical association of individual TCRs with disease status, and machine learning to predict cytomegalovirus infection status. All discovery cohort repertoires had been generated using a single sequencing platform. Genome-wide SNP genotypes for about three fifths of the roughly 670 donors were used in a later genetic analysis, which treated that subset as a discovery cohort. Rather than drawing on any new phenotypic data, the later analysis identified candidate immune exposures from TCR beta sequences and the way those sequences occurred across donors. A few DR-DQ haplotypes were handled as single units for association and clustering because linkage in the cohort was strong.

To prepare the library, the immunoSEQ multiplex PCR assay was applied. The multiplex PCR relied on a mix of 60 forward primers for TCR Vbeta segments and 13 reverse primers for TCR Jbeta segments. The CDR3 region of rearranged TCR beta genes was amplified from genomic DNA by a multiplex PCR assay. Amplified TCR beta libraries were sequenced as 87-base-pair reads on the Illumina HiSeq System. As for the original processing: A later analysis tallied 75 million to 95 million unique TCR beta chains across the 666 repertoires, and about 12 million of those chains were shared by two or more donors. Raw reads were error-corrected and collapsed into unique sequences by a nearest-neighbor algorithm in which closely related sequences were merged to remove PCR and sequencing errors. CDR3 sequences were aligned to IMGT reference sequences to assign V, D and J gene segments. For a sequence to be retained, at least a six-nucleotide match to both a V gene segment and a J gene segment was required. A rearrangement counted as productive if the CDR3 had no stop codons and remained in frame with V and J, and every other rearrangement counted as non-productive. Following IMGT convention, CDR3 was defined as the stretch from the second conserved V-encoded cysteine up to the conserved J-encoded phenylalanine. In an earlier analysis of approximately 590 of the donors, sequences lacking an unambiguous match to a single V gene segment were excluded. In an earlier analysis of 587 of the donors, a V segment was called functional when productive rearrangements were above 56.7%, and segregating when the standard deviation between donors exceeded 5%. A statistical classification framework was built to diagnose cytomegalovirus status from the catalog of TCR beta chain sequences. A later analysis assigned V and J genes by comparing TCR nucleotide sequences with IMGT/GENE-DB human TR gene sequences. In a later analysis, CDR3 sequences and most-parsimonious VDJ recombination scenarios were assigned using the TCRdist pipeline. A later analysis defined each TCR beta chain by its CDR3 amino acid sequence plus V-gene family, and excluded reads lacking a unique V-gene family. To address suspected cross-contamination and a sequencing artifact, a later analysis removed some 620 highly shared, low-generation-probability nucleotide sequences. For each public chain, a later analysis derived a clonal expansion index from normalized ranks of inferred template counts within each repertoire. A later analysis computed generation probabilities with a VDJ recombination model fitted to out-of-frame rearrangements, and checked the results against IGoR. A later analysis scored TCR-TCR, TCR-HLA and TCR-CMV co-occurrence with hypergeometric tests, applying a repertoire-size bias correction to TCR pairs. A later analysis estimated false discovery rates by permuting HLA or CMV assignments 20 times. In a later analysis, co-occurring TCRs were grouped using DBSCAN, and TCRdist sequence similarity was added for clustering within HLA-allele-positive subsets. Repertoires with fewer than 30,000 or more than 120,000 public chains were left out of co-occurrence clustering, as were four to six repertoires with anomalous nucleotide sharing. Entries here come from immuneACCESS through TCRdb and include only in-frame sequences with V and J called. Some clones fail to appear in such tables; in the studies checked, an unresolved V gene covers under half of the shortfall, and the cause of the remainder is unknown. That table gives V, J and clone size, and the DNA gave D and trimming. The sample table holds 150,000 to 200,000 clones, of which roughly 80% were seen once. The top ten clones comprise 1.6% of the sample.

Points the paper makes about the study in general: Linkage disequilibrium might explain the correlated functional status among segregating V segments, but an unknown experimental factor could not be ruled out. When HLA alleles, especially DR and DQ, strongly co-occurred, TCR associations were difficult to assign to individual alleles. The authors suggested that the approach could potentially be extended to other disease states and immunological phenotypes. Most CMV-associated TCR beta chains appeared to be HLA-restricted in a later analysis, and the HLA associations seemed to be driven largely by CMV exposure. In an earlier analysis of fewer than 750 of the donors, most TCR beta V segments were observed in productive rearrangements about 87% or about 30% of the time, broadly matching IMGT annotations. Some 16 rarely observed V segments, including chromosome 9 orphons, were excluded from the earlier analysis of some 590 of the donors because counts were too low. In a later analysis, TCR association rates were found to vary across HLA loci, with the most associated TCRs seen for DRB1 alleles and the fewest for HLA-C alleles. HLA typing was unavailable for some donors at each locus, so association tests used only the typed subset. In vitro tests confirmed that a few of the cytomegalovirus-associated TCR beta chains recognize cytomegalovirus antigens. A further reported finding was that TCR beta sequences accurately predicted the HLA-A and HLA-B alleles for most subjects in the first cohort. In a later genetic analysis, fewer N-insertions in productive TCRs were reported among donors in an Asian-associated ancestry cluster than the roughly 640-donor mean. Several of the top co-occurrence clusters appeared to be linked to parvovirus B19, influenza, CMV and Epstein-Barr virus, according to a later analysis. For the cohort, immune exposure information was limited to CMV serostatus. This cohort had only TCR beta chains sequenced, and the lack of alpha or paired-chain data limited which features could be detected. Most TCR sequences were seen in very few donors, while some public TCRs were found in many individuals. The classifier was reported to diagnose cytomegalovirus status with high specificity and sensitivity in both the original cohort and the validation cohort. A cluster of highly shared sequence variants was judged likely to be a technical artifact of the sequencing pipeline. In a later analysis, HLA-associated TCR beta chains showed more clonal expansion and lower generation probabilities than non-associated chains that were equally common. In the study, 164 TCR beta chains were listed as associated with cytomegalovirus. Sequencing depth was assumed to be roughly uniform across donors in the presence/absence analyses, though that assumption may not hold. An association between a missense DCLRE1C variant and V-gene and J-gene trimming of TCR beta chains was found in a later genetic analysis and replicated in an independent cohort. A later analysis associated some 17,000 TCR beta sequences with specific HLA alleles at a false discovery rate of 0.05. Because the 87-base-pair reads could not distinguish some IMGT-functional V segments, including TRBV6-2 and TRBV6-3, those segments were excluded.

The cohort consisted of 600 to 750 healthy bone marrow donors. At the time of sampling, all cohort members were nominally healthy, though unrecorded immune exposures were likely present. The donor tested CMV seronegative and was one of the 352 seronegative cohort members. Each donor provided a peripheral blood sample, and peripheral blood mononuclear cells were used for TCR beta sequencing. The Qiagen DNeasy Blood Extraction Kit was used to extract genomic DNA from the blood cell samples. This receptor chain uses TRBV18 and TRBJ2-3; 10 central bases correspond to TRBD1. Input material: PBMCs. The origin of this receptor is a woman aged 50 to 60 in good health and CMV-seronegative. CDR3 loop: CASSRTGGSTDTQYF. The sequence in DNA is TGTGCCAGCTCACGGACAGGGGGGAGCACAGATACGCAGTATTTT.